The next 18 T cell receptor beta chains were all read from a single sample in a study of blood T cells in healthy people across ages. Next came a second PCR, run for about 6 to 12 cycles, which used a sample-barcoded 5' primer along with a J-beta primer mix. TCRdb independently ran MiXCR on the 5' RACE reads; one entry per CDR3 protein. The repertoire holds approximately 730,000 distinct CDR3 sequences, with approximately 55% as singletons. The sample was blood. Receptor source: a man at least 80 years old in good health.

This chain links TRBV6-1 with TRBJ2-5, with D possibly matching TRBD1 (5 bases). Germline values: CDR1 MNHNS, CDR2 SASEGT. The length of the CDR3 is 14 residues. The germline V and J ends were trimmed by 4 bases and 4 bases, with 13 bases remaining between them. CDR3 coding DNA: TGTGCCAGCAGTGGACAGTCTAGGGCAGAGACCCAGTACTTC. Translation: CASSGQSRAETQYF.

The chain carries TRBV5-4 and TRBJ2-3; 9 bases agree with TRBD2. Trimming at V came to 3 bases and at J to 14 bases, leaving 22 bases not matched to a gene. Germline CDR1 and CDR2: SGHNT and YYREEE (reference sequence). The CDR3 loop spans 17 amino acids. The CDR3 here is CASSYVAGALGDRYAYF. In DNA form, the CDR3 reads TGTGCCAGCAGCTATGTAGCGGGAGCGCTTGGGGACAGATACGCGTATTTT.

The chain carries TRBV5-1 and TRBJ2-1, with 15 bases matching TRBD2. The V gene's germline CDR1 is SGHRS and CDR2 YFSETQ. The CDR3 has 18 residues. V lost 3 bases and J lost 6; bases outside the gene matches: 10. CDR3 protein: CASSSGLAGGPRTNEQFF. CDR3 nucleotides: TGCGCCAGCAGCTCAGGACTAGCGGGAGGGCCAAGGACCAATGAGCAGTTCTTC. Full variable domain (rest looked up from reference TRBV5-1 and TRBJ2-1): KAGVTQTPRYLIKTRGQQVTLSCSPISGHRSVSWYQQTPGQGLQFLFEYFSETQRNKGNFPGRFSGRQFSNSRSEMNVSTLELGDSALYLCASSSGLAGGPRTNEQFFGPGTRLTVL.

The chain couples TRBV2 to TRBJ2-3, with TRBD2 matching over 9 bases. CDR1 is SNHLY and CDR2 is FYNNEI in the germline V gene. V dropped 4 bases and J dropped 3; count of bases not matched to a gene: 5. The CDR3 contains 15 residues. The CDR3 coding sequence is TGTGCCAGCAGTGTCGCCAGCGGGAGGACAGATACGCAGTATTTT. Translation gives CASSVASGRTDTQYF.

V and J are TRBV12-3 or TRBV12-4 and TRBJ2-4, with D unresolved. The CDR3 is made up of 15 amino acids. With 5 bases removed from V and 13 bases from J, the gap between germline ends came to 24 bases. The chain's CDR3 is CASSRRDLTVSWQYF. CDR3 nucleotides: TGTGCCAGCAGTAGAAGAGACCTTACCGTTTCGTGGCAGTACTTC.

Comment on this clonotype: At one end the junction does not follow the germline gene, possibly because of a read error. The rearrangement uses TRBV6-5 and TRBJ2-1; D is possibly TRBD2 (5 bases). The CDR3 sequence is 15 residues long. Looked up from germline, CDR1 is MNHEY and CDR2 is SVGAGI. In DNA, the CDR3 is TGCGCCAGCAGTTACTCGGCGGGCATATACAATGAGCAGTTCTTC. Protein sequence: CASSYSAGIYNEQFF.

This rearrangement joins TRBV27 to TRBJ2-7; perhaps TRBD1 as D (6 bases). The J call could be wrong; TRBJ2-5 is a better fit for the DNA end. CDR3 length: 14 amino acids. Germline V CDR1 and CDR2: MNHEY, SMNVEV (reference sequence). Written as DNA, the CDR3 is TGTGCCAGCAGTTCGCCTAACAGGGAAGAGACCCAGTACTTC. Translation: CASSSPNREETQYF.

Concerning this clonotype itself: An end of the junction differs from the germline gene, which may be a read error. V and J are TRBV29-1 and TRBJ2-6; 7 nucleotides match TRBD1. CDR3 length: 12 residues. Germline CDR1 SQVTM, CDR2 ANQGSEA. Here the CDR3 reads CSVEKGANVPTF. Written as DNA, the CDR3 is TGCAGCGTTGAGAAGGGGGCCAACGTCCCGACTTTC. The complete variable domain, with remaining parts taken from reference TRBV29-1 and TRBJ2-6, reads SAVISQKPSRDICQRGTSLTIQCQVDSQVTMMFWYRQQPGQSLTLIATANQGSEATYESGFVIDKFPISRPNLTFSTLTVSNMSPEDSSIYLCSVEKGANVPTFGAGSRLTVL.

This clonotype was recorded a few times. The V gene is TRBV6-6, the J gene TRBJ1-4; D unclear. Germline lookup yields CDR1 MNHNY and CDR2 SVGAGI (reference sequence). V was clipped by 6 bases and J by 8 bases, with 7 bases between them. The CDR3 runs to 11 residues. Here the CDR3 DNA reads TGTGCCAGCAGACTTGGGGAAAAACTGTTTTTT. Residues: CASRLGEKLFF.

This clonotype has a single count. The chain combines TRBV10-3 with TRBJ2-3; D is ambiguous. This CDR3 is built from 15 residues. CDR1 and CDR2 (germline): ENHRY, SYGVKD. V gave up 2 bases and J gave up 14 bases, with 23 bases separating them. The CDR3 sequence: CAISEAPEKHRYAYF. In DNA form, the CDR3 reads TGTGCCATCAGTGAGGCCCCAGAAAAGCACAGATACGCGTATTTT.

The V call is TRBV21-1, the J call TRBJ2-7; the table calls TRBD2, which could not be checked here. TRBV21-1 has pseudogene status. CDR3 size: 13 residues. The CDR3 nucleotides read TGTGCCAGTCGGGACTTAAGGACCTACGAGCAGTACTTC. Its protein is CASRDLRTYEQYF.

This clonotype was observed a handful of times. V and J are TRBV20-1 and TRBJ2-1, with D possibly being TRBD2 (7 bases). Germline V CDR1 and CDR2: DFQATT, SNEGSKA (reference sequence). This CDR3 is built from 11 residues. CDR3 protein: CSGGRSNEQFF. As DNA, the CDR3 is TGCTCCGGGGGGCGGAGCAATGAGCAGTTCTTC.

This clonotype showed up just a few times. This sequence joins TRBV5-1 and TRBJ2-1; the match to TRBD2 covers 14 bases. Germline CDR1 and CDR2: SGHRS and YFSETQ. V lost 0 bases and J lost 5; bases outside the gene matches: 4. The CDR3 sequence is 17 residues long. The CDR3 loop reads CASSLGGTSGSDNEQFF. The CDR3 DNA reads TGCGCCAGCAGCTTGGGGGGGACTAGCGGGAGCGACAATGAGCAGTTCTTC. Filled out from reference TRBV5-1 and TRBJ2-1, the complete variable domain reads KAGVTQTPRYLIKTRGQQVTLSCSPISGHRSVSWYQQTPGQGLQFLFEYFSETQRNKGNFPGRFSGRQFSNSRSEMNVSTLELGDSALYLCASSLGGTSGSDNEQFFGPGTRLTVL.

The V gene is TRBV6-2 or TRBV6-3, the J gene TRBJ1-5, with 8 positions matching TRBD1. Germline trimming cut 5 bases from V and 1 base from J; bases unmatched to any gene: 7. Germline V gene lookup returns CDR1 MNHEY and CDR2 SVGEGT. CDR3 length: 16 amino acids. The CDR3 DNA reads TGTGCCAGCAGTCGCGGGACAGGTTGGAGCAATCAGCCCCAGCATTTT. As protein: CASSRGTGWSNQPQHF.

Comment on this clonotype: Relative to the germline gene, one junction end is altered; a read error may explain this. The chain combines TRBV24-1 with TRBJ2-5; 10 nucleotides match TRBD2. The germline V gene has CDR1 KGHDR and CDR2 SFDVKD. CDR3 size: 15 residues. CDR3 sequence: CATSGLAGARETQYF. As DNA, the CDR3 is TGCGCCACCAGTGGGCTAGCGGGAGCGAGGGAGACCCAGTACTTC.

The chain has TRBV20-1 and TRBJ2-1, with TRBD2 matching over 7 bases. Looked up from germline, CDR1 is DFQATT and CDR2 is SNEGSKA (reference sequence). CDR3 length: 14 residues. V lost 6 bases and J lost 4; bases outside the gene matches: 9. For the CDR3, the DNA is TGCAGTGCCGTCGGGGGGAAAGGGTACAATGAGCAGTTCTTC. It is translated as CSAVGGKGYNEQFF.

The table lists this clonotype with a few counts. V is TRBV12-3 or TRBV12-4 and J is TRBJ2-1; 9 bases agree with TRBD2. The CDR3 loop spans 15 amino acids. V was clipped by 6 bases and J by 7 bases; unmatched bases: 10. The CDR3 region is CASSPGSGSLNEQFF. Written as DNA, the CDR3 is TGTGCCAGCAGCCCTGGTAGCGGGAGTTTAAATGAGCAGTTCTTC.

This chain uses TRBV2 with TRBJ2-3; unclear D gene. This CDR3 contains 11 residues. V was trimmed by 5 bases and J by 2 bases, leaving 2 bases between them. CDR1 is SNHLY and CDR2 is FYNNEI in the germline V gene. The CDR3, as DNA: TGTGCCAGCAGTATCACAGATACGCAGTATTTT. This codes for CASSITDTQYF. The whole variable domain, remainder taken from reference TRBV2 and TRBJ2-3, is EPEVTQTPSHQVTQMGQEVILRCVPISNHLYFYWYRQILGQKVEFLVSFYNNEISEKSEIFDDQFSVERPDGSNFTLKIRSTKLEDSAMYFCASSITDTQYFGPGTRLTVL.